These 29 T cell receptor beta chains were all obtained from the same sample, sequenced in a study of T cells in localized non-small cell lung cancer. This table comes from immunoSEQ multiplex PCR, and its TCRdb copy is limited to in-frame clones, with some not included. The table includes about 41,000 clones, about 88% detected once. The material was peripheral blood, obtained before any cancer treatment. These receptors were collected from a woman aged 18-55 years with stage III lung adenocarcinoma.

This clone has a handful of counts. This chain connects TRBV27 to TRBJ2-7; a possible D gene is TRBD2 (6 bases). The CDR3 sequence is 14 residues long. The germline CDR1 and CDR2 sequences are MNHEY and SMNVEV (reference sequence). Trimming stripped 7 bases from V and 1 base from J, with 14 bases between. CDR3 nucleotide sequence: TGTGCCAGCACCCTATCCCGGGAGTCCTACGAGCAGTACTTC. This codes for CASTLSRESYEQYF.

The chain combines TRBV2 with TRBJ2-5; 10 bases match TRBD2. Germline V CDR1 and CDR2: SNHLY, FYNNEI. The ends lost 4 bases at V and 0 bases at J; junction bases unmatched: 11. The CDR3 runs 18 residues. The CDR3 nucleotides are TGTGCCAGCAGTGGGGCTAGCGGGGGACACTTGTACCAAGAGACCCAGTACTTC. Protein sequence: CASSGASGGHLYQETQYF.

Only one count was recorded for this clone. The rearrangement joins TRBV19 to TRBJ2-1, with D perhaps matching TRBD1 (5 bases). Germline CDR1 is LNHDA and CDR2 is SQIVND (reference sequence). V lost 4 bases to trimming and J lost 5 bases, with 12 bases between them. The CDR3 loop spans 14 amino acids. CDR3 region: CASSRQGPNNEQFF. The CDR3 DNA is TGTGCCAGTAGTAGGCAGGGTCCCAACAATGAGCAGTTCTTC.

CDR3 residues: CASSFSRDYNEQFF. The CDR3 DNA reads as TGTGCCAGCAGCTTCTCCCGGGACTACAATGAGCAGTTCTTC. This chain connects TRBV5-8 to TRBJ2-1, with a possible D match to TRBD2 (5 bases). Germline values: CDR1 SGHTS, CDR2 YDEGEE. The CDR3 has 14 amino acids. Trimming took 2 bases from V and 3 from J, leaving 9 bases between them.

This clone was counted only a few times. This rearrangement joins TRBV5-1 to TRBJ2-1; 8 bases match TRBD1. The J segment lost 8 bases and the V segment lost 0 bases, leaving 4 bases of the junction unmatched. This CDR3 spans 14 amino acids. Germline V lookup: CDR1 SGHRS, CDR2 YFSETQ. The CDR3 DNA reads as TGCGCCAGCAGCTTGGACCACAGGGGGGATGAGCAGTTCTTC. This gives the protein CASSLDHRGDEQFF.

This chain links TRBV5-4 with TRBJ2-5; 10 bases fit TRBD1. The CDR3 covers 14 residues. CDR1 SGHNT and CDR2 YYREEE come from the germline V gene (reference sequence). Unmatched junction bases numbered 4, after V lost 3 bases and J lost 5 bases. The CDR3 coding sequence is TGTGCCAGCAGCTCGGGACAGGGGACGGAGACCCAGTACTTC. It translates to CASSSGQGTETQYF.

This clone was picked up one time. The V gene is TRBV15, the J gene TRBJ2-1, with TRBD2 matching 14 bases. The CDR3 is 16 amino acids. V was clipped by 3 bases and J by 8 bases; unmatched bases: 6. Germline-derived CDR1 and CDR2 are LNHNV and YYDKDF (reference sequence). The CDR3 reads CATSRTGLAGGYEQFF. The DNA for the CDR3 is TGTGCCACCAGCAGGACCGGACTAGCGGGGGGCTATGAGCAGTTCTTC.

The CDR3 DNA is TGTGCCAGCAGGGACCCGAACACTGAAGCTTTCTTT. Translating it yields CASRDPNTEAFF. This chain links TRBV6-1 with TRBJ1-1; D is ambiguous. Trimming cost V 6 bases and J 1 base, with 6 bases left between them. The CDR3 extends over 12 amino acids. Germline V gene sequence: CDR1 MNHNS, CDR2 SASEGT.

The rearrangement joins TRBV6-5 to TRBJ2-2; 11 bases fit TRBD2. Per the germline V gene, CDR1 is MNHEY and CDR2 is SVGAGI. CDR3 length: 14 residues. Trimming at V came to 7 bases and at J to 6 bases, leaving 4 bases not matched to a gene. CDR3 loop: CASTLSGGAGELFF. The DNA of the CDR3 is TGTGCCAGCACCCTTAGCGGGGGGGCCGGGGAGCTGTTTTTT.

The CDR3 DNA follows: TGTGCCAGCAGCTCCACCGAGGGGCAGATACAGTACTTC. It codes for CASSSTEGQIQYF. This sequence joins TRBV7-9 and TRBJ2-7, with D perhaps being TRBD1 or TRBD2 (5 bases each). CDR1 and CDR2 (germline): SEHNR, FQNEAQ (reference sequence). Trimming stripped 4 bases from V and 10 bases from J, with 17 bases between. This CDR3 region has 13 residues.

V is TRBV19 and J is TRBJ2-2; D gene unclear. Deletions cut 3 bases from V and 2 bases from J, with 4 bases between. Germline CDR1 LNHDA, CDR2 SQIVND (reference sequence). The CDR3 spans 13 residues. CDR3 in amino acids: CASSMGNTGELFF. As DNA, the CDR3 is TGTGCCAGTAGTATGGGAAACACCGGGGAGCTGTTTTTT.

The CDR3 loop is CSVGVFGYRTDTQYF. The DNA for the CDR3 is TGCAGCGTTGGTGTCTTTGGTTACAGGACAGATACGCAGTATTTT. The chain joins TRBV29-1 to TRBJ2-3, with a weak D call TRBD1 (5 bases). Germline V gene sequence: CDR1 SQVTM, CDR2 ANQGSEA. V lost 4 bases and J lost 3, with 17 bases in between. CDR3 length equals 15 residues.

V gene TRBV2 combines with J gene TRBJ1-2, with D possibly matching TRBD1 (5 bases). The CDR3 sequence is 13 residues long. The germline V gene encodes CDR1 SNHLY and CDR2 FYNNEI. Trimming removed 6 bases at V and 4 bases at J, with 12 bases between. CDR3 loop: CASSLGTPYGYTF. The CDR3 DNA is TGTGCCAGCAGCCTCGGGACTCCCTATGGCTACACCTTC.

J is TRBJ2-7 and V is TRBV12-5; TRBD2 might be the D (6 bases). This CDR3 comprises 15 residues. Per the germline V gene, CDR1 is LGHNT and CDR2 is FRNRAP. V lost 0 bases and J 2 bases, leaving 11 bases between the germline ends. CDR3 amino acids: CASGLVRGETYEQYF. The CDR3 nucleotides read TGTGCTAGTGGTTTGGTCCGCGGGGAGACCTACGAGCAGTACTTC.

V is TRBV7-6 and J is TRBJ2-7, with D maybe TRBD1 (5 bases). Trimming stripped 1 base from V and 3 bases from J, with 7 bases between. There are 13 residues in the CDR3. Germline V gene sequence: CDR1 SGHVS, CDR2 FNYEAQ. CDR3 region: CASSLDRNYEQYF. The CDR3 coding sequence is TGTGCCAGCAGCTTAGACAGGAACTACGAGCAGTACTTC. Supplemented by reference TRBV7-6 and TRBJ2-7, the full variable domain reads GAGVSQSPRYKVTKRGQDVALRCDPISGHVSLYWYRQALGQGPEFLTYFNYEAQQDKSGLPNDRFSAERPEGSISTLTIQRTEQRDSAMYRCASSLDRNYEQYFGPGTRLTVT.

V and J are TRBV7-9 and TRBJ1-2, with D unclear. From germline, CDR1 is SEHNR and CDR2 FQNEAQ (reference sequence). The CDR3 has 16 residues. Trimming took off 1 base at V and 0 bases at J, with 12 bases between the two ends. CDR3 protein: CASSLGIGASNYGYTF. For the CDR3, the DNA is TGTGCCAGCAGCTTAGGTATTGGCGCTTCTAACTATGGCTACACCTTC.

This clone was observed once. The V gene is TRBV6-5, the J gene TRBJ2-1; 8 bases map to TRBD2. Losses at the gene ends were 0 bases for V and 4 bases for J; bases not matched to a gene: 5. CDR3 size: 16 residues. Germline V gene lookup returns CDR1 MNHEY and CDR2 SVGAGI. CDR3 amino acids: CASSYSGGGIYNEQFF. Written as DNA, the CDR3 is TGTGCCAGCAGTTACTCGGGCGGGGGGATTTACAATGAGCAGTTCTTC.

The chain couples TRBV5-6 to TRBJ2-3; D is perhaps TRBD1 (5 bases). The CDR3 consists of 14 residues. V lost 3 bases, J lost 2 bases, and 10 bases lay in between. Germline CDR1 is SGHDT and CDR2 is YYEEEE. The CDR3 sequence: CASSSRGTTDTQYF. The CDR3 nucleotides read TGTGCCAGCAGCTCAAGGGGCACCACAGATACGCAGTATTTT.

The gene calls are TRBV9 and TRBJ2-2; D remains unclear. From germline, CDR1 is SGDLS and CDR2 YYNGEE. V was clipped by 0 bases and J by 6 bases, with 12 bases between them. The CDR3 loop spans 15 amino acids. The CDR3: CASSVDSRGSGELFF. The CDR3 region has the DNA TGTGCCAGCAGCGTAGACTCCAGAGGTTCCGGGGAGCTGTTTTTT.

The V gene is TRBV5-1, the J gene TRBJ2-1; a possible D gene is TRBD1 (6 bases). Between the trimmed V and J ends, which lost 3 bases and 5 bases, there was a span of 9 bases. Germline CDR1 and CDR2: SGHRS and YFSETQ. The CDR3 covers 13 residues. Written as DNA, the CDR3 is TGCGCCAGCAGCTCCGACAGGAACAATGAGCAGTTCTTC. Translated: CASSSDRNNEQFF.

The J gene is TRBJ1-2, the V gene TRBV2, with 9 bases fitting TRBD1. The CDR3 is made up of 13 amino acids. V gave up 9 bases and J gave up 7 bases; unmatched junction bases: 9. From germline, CDR1 is SNHLY and CDR2 FYNNEI. The CDR3 reads CARNRGQGGGYTF. The CDR3 DNA sequence: TGTGCCAGGAATAGGGGACAGGGAGGTGGCTACACCTTC.

In this sample, this clone turned up once. The genes are TRBV4-1 and TRBJ2-2; TRBD2 agrees at 10 bases. Germline V gene sequence: CDR1 MGHRA, CDR2 YSYEKL. The CDR3 extends over 15 amino acids. The V segment lost 1 base and the J segment 7 bases; nucleotides outside the gene matches: 3. The chain's CDR3 is CASSQVGLAVGELFF. DNA of the CDR3: TGCGCCAGCAGCCAAGTCGGACTAGCGGTCGGGGAGCTGTTTTTT.

With regard to this clone: The germline gene is not matched at one end of the junction; a read error may be the cause. The same CDR3 arises from other DNA sequences in this sample as well. In DNA form, the CDR3 reads TGCGCCAGCAGTTATCCCTCTTCTGGGTCCGAGCAGTACTTC. It encodes CASSYPSSGSEQYF. This sequence joins TRBV6-6 and TRBJ2-7; D gene uncertain. This CDR3 region has 14 residues. Germline loops: CDR1 MNHNY, CDR2 SVGAGI (reference sequence).

The chain employs TRBV7-3 and TRBJ2-5; D uncertain. This CDR3 is built from 13 residues. CDR1 and CDR2 from the germline V gene are SGHTA and FQGTGA. The V gene lost 1 base and the J gene lost 4 bases, with 7 bases spanning the gap. In DNA form, the CDR3 reads TGTGCCAGCAGCTTAAATAGCCGAGAGACCCAGTACTTC. The encoded protein is CASSLNSRETQYF.

The V call is TRBV6-5, the J call TRBJ2-5, with D perhaps matching TRBD1 or TRBD2 (6 bases each). The CDR3 length is 15 residues. CDR1 is MNHEY, CDR2 SVGAGI, per germline. Trimming took 6 bases from V and 6 from J, leaving 20 bases between them. CDR3: CASSRGHRGRKTQYF. As DNA, the CDR3 is TGTGCCAGCAGCAGGGGACACCGGGGGAGAAAGACCCAGTACTTC.

Points on this clone: The junction and the germline gene differ at one end; a read error may be behind it. The CDR3 bases are TGTGCTAGCAGCCTAAGTGGCCACTCCTACGAGCAGTACTTC. Translation: CASSLSGHSYEQYF. The rearrangement links TRBV7-7 to TRBJ2-7; no definite D call. CDR3 length equals 14 residues. CDR1 SSHAT and CDR2 FNYEAQ come from the germline V gene (reference sequence).

The genes are TRBV2 and TRBJ1-1; 10 nucleotides align to TRBD1. The V gene's germline CDR1 is SNHLY and CDR2 FYNNEI. The CDR3 runs to 15 residues. V shed 4 bases and J 2 bases; nucleotides not matched to a gene: 4. The CDR3 is CASSGDRGPNTEAFF. DNA of the CDR3: TGTGCCAGCAGTGGGGACAGGGGTCCCAACACTGAAGCTTTCTTT.

The CDR3: CASSESDSYNQPQHF. CDR3 nucleotide sequence: TGTGCCAGCAGTGAATCGGACAGTTACAATCAGCCCCAGCATTTT. The chain links TRBV6-1 to TRBJ1-5; D might be TRBD1 (6 bases). CDR3 length: 15 amino acids. Germline V lookup: CDR1 MNHNS, CDR2 SASEGT. The V end lost 2 bases, the J end lost 3 bases, and 11 bases lay between the germline ends.

The chain recombines TRBV6-5 with TRBJ1-5; 7 bases map to TRBD1. The CDR3 runs to 14 residues. After removal of 6 bases from V and 6 bases from J, the junction contained 8 bases not matched to a gene. Germline CDR1 MNHEY, CDR2 SVGAGI. CDR3 protein: CASRPGTAVQPQHF. The CDR3 nucleotides read TGTGCCAGCAGGCCCGGGACAGCGGTTCAGCCCCAGCATTTT.